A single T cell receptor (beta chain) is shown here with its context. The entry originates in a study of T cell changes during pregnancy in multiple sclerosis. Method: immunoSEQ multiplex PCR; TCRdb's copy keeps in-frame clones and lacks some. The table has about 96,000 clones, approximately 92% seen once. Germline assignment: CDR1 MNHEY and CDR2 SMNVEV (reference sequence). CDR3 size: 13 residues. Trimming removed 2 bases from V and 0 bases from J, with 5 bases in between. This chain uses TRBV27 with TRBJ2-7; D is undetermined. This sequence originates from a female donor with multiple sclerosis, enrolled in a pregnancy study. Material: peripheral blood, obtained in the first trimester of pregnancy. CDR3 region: CASSLGLSYEQYF. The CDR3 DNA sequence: TGTGCCAGCAGTTTAGGCCTCTCCTACGAGCAGTACTTC.